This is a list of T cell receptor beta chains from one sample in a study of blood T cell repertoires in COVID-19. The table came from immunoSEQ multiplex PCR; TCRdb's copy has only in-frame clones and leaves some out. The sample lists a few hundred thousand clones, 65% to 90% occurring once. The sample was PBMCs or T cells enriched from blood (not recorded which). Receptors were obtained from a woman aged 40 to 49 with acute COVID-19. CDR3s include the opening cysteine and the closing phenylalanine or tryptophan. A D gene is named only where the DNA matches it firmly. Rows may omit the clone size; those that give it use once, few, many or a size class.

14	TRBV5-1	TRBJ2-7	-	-	CASSLVLLGYEQYF	TGCGCCAGCAGCTTGGTGCTACTTGGCTACGAGCAGTACTTC
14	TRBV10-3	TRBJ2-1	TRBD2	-	CATGAGGAYNEQFF	TGTGCCACCGGAGCGGGAGGAGCCTACAATGAGCAGTTCTTC
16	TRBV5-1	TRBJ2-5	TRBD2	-	CASSLAASGERETQYF	TGCGCCAGCAGCTTGGCGGCTAGCGGGGAGCGAGAGACCCAGTACTTC
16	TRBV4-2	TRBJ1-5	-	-	CASSQDFRGSNQPQHF	TGTGCCAGCAGCCAAGATTTTAGAGGGAGCAATCAGCCCCAGCATTTT
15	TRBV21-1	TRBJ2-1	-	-	CASSKQVYSYNEQFF	TGTGCCAGCAGCAAACAGGTTTACTCCTACAATGAGCAGTTCTTC
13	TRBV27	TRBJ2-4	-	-	CASSLTDGNIQYF	TGTGCCAGCAGTTTGACAGACGGGAACATTCAGTACTTC
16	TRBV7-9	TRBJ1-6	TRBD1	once	CASSPQTGGYNSPLHF	TGTGCCAGCAGCCCCCAGACAGGGGGCTATAATTCACCCCTCCACTTT
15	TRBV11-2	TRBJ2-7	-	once	CASSHIGRDYYEQYF	TGTGCCAGCAGTCATATAGGGCGGGATTACTACGAGCAGTACTTC
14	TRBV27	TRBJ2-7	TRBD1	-	CASRGQGVSYEQYF	TGTGCCAGCAGGGGACAGGGGGTGTCCTACGAGCAGTACTTC
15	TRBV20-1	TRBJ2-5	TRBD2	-	CSASWSSGRVETQYF	TGCAGTGCTAGTTGGTCTAGCGGGAGAGTCGAGACCCAGTACTTC
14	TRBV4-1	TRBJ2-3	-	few	CASSPEGRTDTQYF	TGCGCCAGCAGCCCCGAGGGCCGCACAGATACGCAGTATTTT
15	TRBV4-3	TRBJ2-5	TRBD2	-	CASSQGGAGGQTQYF	TGCGCCAGCAGCCAAGGAGGGGCGGGAGGTCAGACCCAGTACTTC
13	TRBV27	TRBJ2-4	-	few	CASSEEPRNIQYF	TGTGCCAGCAGTGAGGAACCGAGAAACATTCAGTACTTC
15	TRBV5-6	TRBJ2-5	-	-	CASSLGAQYQETQYF	TGTGCCAGCAGCTTGGGGGCGCAGTACCAAGAGACCCAGTACTTC
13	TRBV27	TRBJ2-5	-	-	CASSSPGIGTQYF	TGTGCCAGCAGCTCCCCGGGTATAGGGACCCAGTACTTC
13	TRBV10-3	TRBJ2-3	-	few	CAISEPNREAQYF	TGTGCCATCAGTGAGCCGAACAGGGAAGCGCAGTATTTT
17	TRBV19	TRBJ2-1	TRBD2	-	CASSPTSGSGSLPRRFF	TGTGCCAGTAGTCCGACTAGCGGGAGCGGGAGTTTGCCCCGACGGTTCTTC
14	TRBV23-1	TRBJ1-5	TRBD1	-	CASTNRGLNQPQHF	TGCGCCAGCACGAACAGGGGGCTAAATCAGCCCCAGCATTTT
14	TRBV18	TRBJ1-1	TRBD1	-	CASSPDRSNTEAFF	TGTGCCAGCTCACCGGACAGGTCGAACACTGAAGCTTTCTTT
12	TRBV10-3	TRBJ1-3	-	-	CATQGTGNTIYF	TGTGCCACCCAGGGTACTGGAAACACCATATATTTT
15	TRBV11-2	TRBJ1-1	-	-	CASSPFLGENTEAFF	TGTGCCAGCAGCCCCTTTCTAGGCGAAAACACTGAAGCTTTCTTT
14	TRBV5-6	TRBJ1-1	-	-	CASSFGTRYTEAFF	TGTGCCAGCAGCTTTGGGACACGTTACACTGAAGCTTTCTTT
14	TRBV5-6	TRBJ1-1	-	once	CASNLRVRGTEAFF	TGTGCCAGCAACCTAAGGGTGAGGGGGACTGAAGCTTTCTTT
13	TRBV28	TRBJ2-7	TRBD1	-	CAITGTGGYEQYF	TGTGCCATTACCGGGACAGGGGGCTACGAGCAGTACTTC
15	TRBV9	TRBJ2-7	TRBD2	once	CASSSGLAGTYEQYF	TGTGCCAGCAGCTCCGGACTAGCGGGAACCTACGAGCAGTACTTC
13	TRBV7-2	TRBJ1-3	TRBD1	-	CASGTGSGNTIYF	TGTGCCAGCGGGACAGGGTCCGGAAACACCATATATTTT
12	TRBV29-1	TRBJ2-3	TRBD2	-	CSVEPSGTTQDF	TGCAGCGTTGAACCCTCGGGGACTACCCAGGATTTT
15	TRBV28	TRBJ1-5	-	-	CASTILDSGNQPQHF	TGTGCCAGCACTATCCTGGACAGCGGCAATCAGCCCCAGCATTTT
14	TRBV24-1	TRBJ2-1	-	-	CATSDRVLVNEQFF	TGTGCCACCAGTGATAGGGTACTAGTTAATGAGCAGTTCTTC
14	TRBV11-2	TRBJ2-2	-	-	CASSPTGNTGELFF	TGTGCCAGCAGCCCGACAGGGAACACCGGGGAGCTGTTTTTT
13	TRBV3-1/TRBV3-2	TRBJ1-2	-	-	CASSQGKRAGYTF	TGTGCCAGCAGCCAAGGGAAGAGGGCTGGCTACACCTTC
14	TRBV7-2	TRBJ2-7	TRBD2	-	CASNSGTGLAEQYF	TGTGCCAGCAACTCGGGTACCGGACTAGCAGAGCAGTACTTC
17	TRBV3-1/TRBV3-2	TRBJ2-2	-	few	CASSQGGLAANTGELFF	TGTGCCAGCAGCCAAGGCGGGCTAGCCGCGAACACCGGGGAGCTGTTTTTT
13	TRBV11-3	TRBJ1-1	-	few	CASRLQGNTEAFF	TGTGCCAGCAGGTTACAGGGGAACACTGAAGCTTTCTTT
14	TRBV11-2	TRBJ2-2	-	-	CASSFRLNTGELFF	TGTGCCAGCAGCTTCCGTTTGAACACCGGGGAGCTGTTTTTT
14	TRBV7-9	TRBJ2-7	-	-	CASSLGAASYEQYF	TGTGCCAGCAGCTTAGGAGCGGCCTCCTACGAGCAGTACTTC
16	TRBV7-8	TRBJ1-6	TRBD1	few	CASSLRDSIYNSPLHF	TGTGCCAGCAGCTTACGGGACAGTATCTATAATTCACCCCTCCACTTT
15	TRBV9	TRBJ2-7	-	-	CASSVAGQGSYEQYF	TGTGCCAGCAGCGTAGCAGGCCAGGGCTCCTACGAGCAGTACTTC
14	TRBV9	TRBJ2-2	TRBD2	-	CASTREVNTGELFF	TGTGCCAGCACACGGGAGGTCAACACCGGGGAGCTGTTTTTT
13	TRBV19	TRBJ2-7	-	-	CASSIGRGYEQYF	TGTGCCAGTAGTATTGGCAGGGGCTACGAGCAGTACTTC
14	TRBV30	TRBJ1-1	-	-	CAWRGDTPNTEAFF	TGTGCCTGGAGGGGGGACACTCCGAACACTGAAGCTTTCTTT
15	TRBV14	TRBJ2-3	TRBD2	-	CASSQTSGITDTQYF	TGTGCCAGCAGCCAAACTAGCGGAATCACAGATACGCAGTATTTT
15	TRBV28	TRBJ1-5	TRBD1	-	CASSTQGAGNQPQHF	TGTGCCAGCAGTACTCAGGGGGCCGGCAATCAGCCCCAGCATTTT
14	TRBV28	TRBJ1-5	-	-	CASRRAEVNQPQHF	TGTGCCAGCAGGAGAGCAGAGGTTAATCAGCCCCAGCATTTT
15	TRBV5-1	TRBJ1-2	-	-	CASSLAGQGPYGYTF	TGCGCCAGCAGCTTGGCCGGTCAGGGCCCATATGGCTACACCTTC
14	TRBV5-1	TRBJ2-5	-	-	CASSSGTVQETQYF	TGCGCCAGCAGCTCCGGGACTGTCCAAGAGACCCAGTACTTC
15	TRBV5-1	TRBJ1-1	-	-	CASSFSGVGLSEAFF	TGCGCCAGCAGCTTTTCGGGGGTGGGTTTGTCTGAAGCTTTCTTT
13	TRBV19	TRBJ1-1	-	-	CASSKTGDTEAFF	TGTGCCAGTAGTAAAACCGGAGACACTGAAGCTTTCTTT
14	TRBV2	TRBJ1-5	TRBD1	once	CASSPGQGSGPQHF	TGTGCCAGCAGCCCTGGACAGGGATCGGGGCCCCAGCATTTT
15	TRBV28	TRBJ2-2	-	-	CASTGGLETPGELFF	TGTGCCAGCACCGGAGGGCTAGAGACGCCCGGGGAGCTGTTTTTT
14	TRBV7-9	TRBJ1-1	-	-	CASSLMAANTEAFF	TGTGCCAGCAGCTTAATGGCCGCAAACACTGAAGCTTTCTTT